A selection of T cell receptor beta chains follows, all from one sample in a study of blood T cell repertoires in COVID-19. The repertoire was sequenced with immunoSEQ multiplex PCR; TCRdb's copy has only in-frame clones and lacks some. The sample lists some 50,000 clones, about nine tenths occurring once. The sample consisted of peripheral blood. The receptors originated from a human donor in a cohort sampled during active COVID-19. Both conserved end residues are part of each CDR3. D genes are given only for firm matches. Size values are once, few and many counts, or a class for expanded clones, and some rows have none.

D: NA; size: NA; J: TRBJ1-1; length: 13; V: TRBV29-1; DNA: TGCAGCGTCAAGACAGAGATGAACACTGAAGCTTTCTTT; CDR3: CSVKTEMNTEAFF
D: NA; size: NA; J: TRBJ2-3; length: 16; V: TRBV5-1; DNA: TGCGCCAGCAGCTTGGCGACCGGAGAAGTAGAAGATACGCAGTATTTT; CDR3: CASSLATGEVEDTQYF
D: TRBD1; size: NA; J: TRBJ2-7; length: 13; V: TRBV9; DNA: TGTGCCAGCAGCCCACAACAGGGGTACGAGCAGTACTTC; CDR3: CASSPQQGYEQYF
D: NA; size: NA; J: TRBJ2-7; length: 16; V: TRBV28; DNA: TGTGCCAGCAGTTTATATGTCAGGGCGAGCTCCTACGAGCAGTACTTC; CDR3: CASSLYVRASSYEQYF
D: TRBD1; size: NA; J: TRBJ1-2; length: 13; V: TRBV9; DNA: TGTGCCAGCAGCCCCCGGGACAGAATTGGCTACACCTTC; CDR3: CASSPRDRIGYTF
D: TRBD1; size: NA; J: TRBJ1-2; length: 13; V: TRBV11-2; DNA: TGTGCCAGCAGCGTACAGGGGGCGGGTGGCTACACCTTC; CDR3: CASSVQGAGGYTF
D: TRBD1; size: few; J: TRBJ1-3; length: 15; V: TRBV5-8; DNA: TGTGCCAGCAGCTACGGACAGGGTGATCGAAACACCATATATTTT; CDR3: CASSYGQGDRNTIYF
D: NA; size: NA; J: TRBJ1-4; length: 15; V: TRBV6-6; DNA: TGTGCCAGCAGTTGGGGCCGGGACACATTTGAAAAACTGTTTTTT; CDR3: CASSWGRDTFEKLFF
D: NA; size: NA; J: TRBJ1-3; length: 14; V: TRBV5-1; DNA: TGCGCCAGCAGCTCAGGGGTCTCTGGAAACACCATATATTTT; CDR3: CASSSGVSGNTIYF
D: TRBD2; size: NA; J: TRBJ2-7; length: 14; V: TRBV10-2; DNA: TGCGCCACCCGGGAGGGCGGGAGTTCCTACGAGCAGTACTTC; CDR3: CATREGGSSYEQYF
D: NA; size: NA; J: TRBJ1-2; length: 12; V: TRBV29-1; DNA: TGCAGCGCCCGGGACACCGCCTATGGCTACACCTTC; CDR3: CSARDTAYGYTF
D: TRBD1; size: few; J: TRBJ1-1; length: 15; V: TRBV19; DNA: TGTGCCAGTAAATTTGACAGGGGTTTGGACACTGAAGCTTTCTTT; CDR3: CASKFDRGLDTEAFF
D: TRBD1; size: NA; J: TRBJ1-5; length: 17; V: TRBV5-1; DNA: TGCGCCAGCAGCTTGGGGCCTCGGACAGGGCAGGGGCAGCCCCAGCATTTT; CDR3: CASSLGPRTGQGQPQHF
D: TRBD1; size: NA; J: TRBJ1-1; length: 15; V: TRBV14; DNA: TGTGCCAGCAGCGAAAGACAGGGTCTGAACACTGAAGCTTTCTTT; CDR3: CASSERQGLNTEAFF
D: NA; size: NA; J: TRBJ2-1; length: 13; V: TRBV29-1; DNA: TGCAGCGGGAGCGGAATTTATTACAATGAGCAGTTCTTC; CDR3: CSGSGIYYNEQFF
D: NA; size: NA; J: TRBJ1-1; length: 13; V: TRBV29-1; DNA: TGCAGCGTTGATCGGGGGGTGAGCACTGAAGCTTTCTTT; CDR3: CSVDRGVSTEAFF
D: TRBD2; size: NA; J: TRBJ2-7; length: 15; V: TRBV5-1; DNA: TGCGCCAGCAGCCTATCACGGGGGGAGTCCTACGAGCAGTACTTC; CDR3: CASSLSRGESYEQYF
D: TRBD1; size: once; J: TRBJ2-2; length: 14; V: TRBV6-5; DNA: TGTGCCAGCACCACAGGGGGGCTGAGCGGGGAGCTGTTTTTT; CDR3: CASTTGGLSGELFF
D: NA; size: NA; J: TRBJ2-5; length: 15; V: TRBV27; DNA: TGTGCCAGCAGTTTAGGTCCAGGGGCGGTGGAGACCCAGTACTTC; CDR3: CASSLGPGAVETQYF
D: NA; size: NA; J: TRBJ2-2; length: 17; V: TRBV18; DNA: TGTGCCAGCTCACCAAGAGGCGCAGGGGAAAACACCGGGGAGCTGTTTTTT; CDR3: CASSPRGAGENTGELFF
D: TRBD2; size: NA; J: TRBJ2-7; length: 15; V: TRBV7-9; DNA: TGTGCCAGCAGCTTATTAGCGGGAGTAGACTACGAGCAGTACTTC; CDR3: CASSLLAGVDYEQYF
D: TRBD2; size: NA; J: TRBJ2-3; length: 15; V: TRBV5-4; DNA: TGTGCCAGCAGCTTGTGGGCGGGAGGGACAGATACGCAGTATTTT; CDR3: CASSLWAGGTDTQYF
D: NA; size: NA; J: TRBJ2-2; length: 16; V: TRBV28; DNA: TGTGCCAGCAGTTCCCCGGGTCGGGATGGTCCCGGGGAGCTGTTTTTT; CDR3: CASSSPGRDGPGELFF
D: TRBD2; size: NA; J: TRBJ2-3; length: 15; V: TRBV11-2; DNA: TGTGCCAGCAGCTCCGGGACTAGCGGCACAGATACGCAGTATTTT; CDR3: CASSSGTSGTDTQYF
D: TRBD2; size: NA; J: TRBJ2-7; length: 16; V: TRBV18; DNA: TGTGCCAGCTCACCACGGGGGACTAGCGGGAACTACGAGCAGTACTTC; CDR3: CASSPRGTSGNYEQYF
D: TRBD2; size: NA; J: TRBJ2-7; length: 12; V: TRBV29-1; DNA: TGCAGCGTTGAAAGCGGGGCCTACGAGCAGTACTTC; CDR3: CSVESGAYEQYF
D: NA; size: NA; J: TRBJ2-7; length: 16; V: TRBV6-6; DNA: TGTGCCAGCAGTTACTCGACGGCTAGCGGAGGGGGAGAGCAGTACTTC; CDR3: CASSYSTASGGGEQYF
D: NA; size: NA; J: TRBJ1-6; length: 16; V: TRBV19; DNA: TGTGCCAGTAGTACCAACAGAGCCTCCTATAATTCACCCCTCCACTTT; CDR3: CASSTNRASYNSPLHF
D: TRBD1; size: NA; J: TRBJ2-7; length: 14; V: TRBV11-2; DNA: TGTGCCAGCAGATCCGGGACAGTATCCTACGAGCAGTACTTC; CDR3: CASRSGTVSYEQYF
D: TRBD2; size: NA; J: TRBJ2-5; length: 15; V: TRBV19; DNA: TGTGCCAGTAGTATAAGTAGCGGGGGAAAAGAGACCCAGTACTTC; CDR3: CASSISSGGKETQYF
D: TRBD1; size: NA; J: TRBJ2-7; length: 13; V: TRBV3-1/TRBV3-2; DNA: TGTGCCACCCAACAGGGGGCGCGGGAAAGGCAGTACTTC; CDR3: CATQQGARERQYF
D: NA; size: NA; J: TRBJ2-7; length: 14; V: TRBV6-5; DNA: TGTGCCAACCCAATCCCACCCAGCTCCTACGAGCAGTACTTC; CDR3: CANPIPPSSYEQYF
D: TRBD1; size: NA; J: TRBJ2-7; length: 19; V: TRBV6-4; DNA: TGTGCCAGCAGGTGGACCCGGGACAGGGGCTCCGATAGCTCCTACGAGCAGTACTTC; CDR3: CASRWTRDRGSDSSYEQYF
D: NA; size: NA; J: TRBJ1-2; length: 15; V: TRBV6-5; DNA: TGTGCCAGCAGCCCCTGGGGCGAGTTTAACTATGGCTACACCTTC; CDR3: CASSPWGEFNYGYTF
D: TRBD2; size: NA; J: TRBJ2-2; length: 18; V: TRBV3-1/TRBV3-2; DNA: TGTGCCAGCAGCCACCGTCGGCGGGGGGGTCGGTACACCGGGGAGCTGTTTTTT; CDR3: CASSHRRRGGRYTGELFF
D: NA; size: NA; J: TRBJ2-7; length: 13; V: TRBV7-9; DNA: TGTGCCAGCAGCTTTAGGGGTGGCTACGAGCAGTACTTC; CDR3: CASSFRGGYEQYF
D: NA; size: NA; J: TRBJ1-6; length: 15; V: TRBV7-9; DNA: TGTGCCAGCAGCTTCTGGGAGGATTATAATTCACCCCTCCACTTT; CDR3: CASSFWEDYNSPLHF
D: NA; size: NA; J: TRBJ2-7; length: 13; V: TRBV12-5; DNA: TGTGCTAGTGGTTCAAGGGGGGGGCTAGAGCAGTACTTC; CDR3: CASGSRGGLEQYF
D: NA; size: NA; J: TRBJ1-6; length: 16; V: TRBV4-1; DNA: TGCGCCAGCAGCCAAGTTTCCGCGGGAGGGGGGTCACCCCTCCACTTT; CDR3: CASSQVSAGGGSPLHF